This T cell receptor beta chain was sequenced for a study of early T cells in non-severe SARS-CoV-2 infection. Study conclusions and caveats: In VDJdb matching, anti-spike CD8 responses were favored while private and CD4 specificities went missing.

In germline, CDR1 is SGHNT, CDR2 YYREEE (reference sequence). The CDR3 has 13 amino acids. Trimming shortened V by 4 bases and J by 10 bases, and 17 bases separated the two germline ends. This clonotype came up a few times. The antigen remains undetermined. Each CDR3 protein gets one entry after TCRdb re-called the 5' RACE reads with MiXCR. The table records approximately 71,000 distinct CDR3 sequences, 9.5% to 15% of them present only once. The specimen comprised whole blood, sampled at baseline. The receptor was isolated from an adult who was a healthcare worker with PCR-confirmed SARS-CoV-2 infection or an uninfected control (not recorded which). The J gene is TRBJ1-1, the V gene TRBV5-4; no firm D call. The CDR3 region is CASSTGPGGIAFF. In DNA, the CDR3 is TGTGCCAGCAGCACCGGGCCCGGCGGGATAGCTTTCTTT.